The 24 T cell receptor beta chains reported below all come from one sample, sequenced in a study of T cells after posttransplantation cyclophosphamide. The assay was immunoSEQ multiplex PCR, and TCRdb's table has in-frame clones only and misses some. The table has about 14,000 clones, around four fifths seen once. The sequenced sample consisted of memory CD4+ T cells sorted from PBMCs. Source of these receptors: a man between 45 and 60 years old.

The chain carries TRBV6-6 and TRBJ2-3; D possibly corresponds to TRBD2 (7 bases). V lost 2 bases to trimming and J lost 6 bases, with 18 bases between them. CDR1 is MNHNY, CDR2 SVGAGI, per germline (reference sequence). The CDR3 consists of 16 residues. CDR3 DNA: TGTGCCAGCAGTTACCCTGGGTCCGGGGGGCAGGATACGCAGTATTTT. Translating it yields CASSYPGSGGQDTQYF.

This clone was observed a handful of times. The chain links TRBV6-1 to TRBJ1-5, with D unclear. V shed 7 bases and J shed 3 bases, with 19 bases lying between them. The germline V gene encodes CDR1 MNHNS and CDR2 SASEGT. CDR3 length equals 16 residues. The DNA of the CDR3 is TGTGCCAGCATTGAGTCACCGGAGGGATACAATCAGCCCCAGCATTTT. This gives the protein CASIESPEGYNQPQHF.

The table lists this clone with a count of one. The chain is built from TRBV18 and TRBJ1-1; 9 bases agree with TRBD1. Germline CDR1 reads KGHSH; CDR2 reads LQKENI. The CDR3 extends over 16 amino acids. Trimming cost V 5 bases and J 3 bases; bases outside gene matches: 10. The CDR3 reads CASSARTGASDTEAFF. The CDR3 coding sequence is TGTGCCAGCTCAGCCAGGACAGGGGCTAGTGACACTGAAGCTTTCTTT.

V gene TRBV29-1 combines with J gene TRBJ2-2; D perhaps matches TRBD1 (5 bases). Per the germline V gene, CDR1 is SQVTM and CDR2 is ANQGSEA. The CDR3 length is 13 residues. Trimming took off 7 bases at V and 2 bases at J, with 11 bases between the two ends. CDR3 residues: CSARQSNTGELFF. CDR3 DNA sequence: TGCAGCGCAAGACAGTCAAACACCGGGGAGCTGTTTTTT.

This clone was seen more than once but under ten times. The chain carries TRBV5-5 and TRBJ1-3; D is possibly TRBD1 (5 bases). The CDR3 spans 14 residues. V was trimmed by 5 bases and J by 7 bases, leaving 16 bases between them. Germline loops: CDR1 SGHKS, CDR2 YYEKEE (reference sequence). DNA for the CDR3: TGTGCCAGCAGTTTCGACAGAGCCCCCAACACCATATATTTT. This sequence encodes CASSFDRAPNTIYF.

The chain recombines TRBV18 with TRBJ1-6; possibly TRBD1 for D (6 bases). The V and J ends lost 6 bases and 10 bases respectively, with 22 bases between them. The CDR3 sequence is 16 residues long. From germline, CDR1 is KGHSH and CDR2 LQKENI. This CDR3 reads CASSITSGEGRSPLHF. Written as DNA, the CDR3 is TGTGCCAGCTCGATAACATCAGGGGAGGGTAGATCACCCCTCCACTTT.

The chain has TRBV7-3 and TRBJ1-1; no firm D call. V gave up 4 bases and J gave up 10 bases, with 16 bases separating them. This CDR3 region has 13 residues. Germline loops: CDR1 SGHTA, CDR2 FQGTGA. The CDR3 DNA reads TGTGCCAGCAGCTCCGGCCCCGGGAGATTAGCTTTCTTT. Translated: CASSSGPGRLAFF.

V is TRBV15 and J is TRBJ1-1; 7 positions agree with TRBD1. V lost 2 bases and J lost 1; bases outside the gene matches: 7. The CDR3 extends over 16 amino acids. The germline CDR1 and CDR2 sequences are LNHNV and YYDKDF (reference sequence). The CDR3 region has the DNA TGTGCCACCAGCAGACCTACCGGGACAGCGAACACTGAAGCTTTCTTT. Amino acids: CATSRPTGTANTEAFF.

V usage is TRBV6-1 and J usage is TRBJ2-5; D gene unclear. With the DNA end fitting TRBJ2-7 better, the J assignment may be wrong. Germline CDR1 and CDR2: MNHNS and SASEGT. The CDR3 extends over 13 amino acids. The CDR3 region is CASSASPDYEQYF. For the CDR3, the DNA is TGTGCCAGCAGTGCATCCCCCGACTACGAGCAGTACTTC.

CDR3 sequence reads: CASSQESQGGFEAFF. The CDR3 DNA is TGTGCCAGCAGCCAAGAGAGCCAGGGCGGCTTTGAAGCTTTCTTT. The chain is built from TRBV4-2 and TRBJ1-1; TRBD1 might be the D (5 bases). The CDR3 consists of 15 residues. Germline V CDR1 and CDR2: LGHNA, YNFKEQ. The ends were cut back, 0 bases at V and 7 bases at J, with 15 bases in the middle.

In DNA form, the CDR3 reads TGTGCCAGCAGCTTGCCCAGTGGGGACAGGTACGAGCAGTACTTC. Its protein product is CASSLPSGDRYEQYF. The gene calls are TRBV5-8 and TRBJ2-7, with 8 bases fitting TRBD1. The CDR3 runs 15 residues. Per germline, CDR1 SGHTS and CDR2 YDEGEE. V lost 1 base to trimming and J lost 4 bases; unmatched junction nucleotides: 7. Full variable domain (remainder filled in from reference TRBV5-8 and TRBJ2-7): EAGVTQSPTHLIKTRGQQATLRCSPISGHTSVYWYQQALGLGLQFLLWYDEGEERNRGNFPPRFSGRQFPNYSSELNVNALELEDSALYLCASSLPSGDRYEQYFGPGTRLTVT.

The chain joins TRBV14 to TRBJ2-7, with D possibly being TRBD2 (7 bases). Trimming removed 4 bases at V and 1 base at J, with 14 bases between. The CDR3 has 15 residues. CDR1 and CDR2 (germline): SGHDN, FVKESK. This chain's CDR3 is CASSRRGGLSYEQYF. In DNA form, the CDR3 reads TGTGCCAGCAGCCGGAGGGGGGGGCTATCCTACGAGCAGTACTTC.

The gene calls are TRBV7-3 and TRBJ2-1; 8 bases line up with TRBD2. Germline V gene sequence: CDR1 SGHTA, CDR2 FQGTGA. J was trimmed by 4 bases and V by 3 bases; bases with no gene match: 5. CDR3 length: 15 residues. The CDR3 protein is CASSLTSAGYNEQFF. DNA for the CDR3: TGTGCCAGCAGCTTGACTAGCGCCGGATACAATGAGCAGTTCTTC.

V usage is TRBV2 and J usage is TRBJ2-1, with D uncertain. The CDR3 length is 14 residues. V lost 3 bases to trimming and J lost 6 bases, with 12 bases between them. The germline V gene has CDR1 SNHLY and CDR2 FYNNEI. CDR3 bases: TGTGCCAGCAGTGATTATGACTCCCGCAATGAGCAGTTCTTC. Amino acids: CASSDYDSRNEQFF.

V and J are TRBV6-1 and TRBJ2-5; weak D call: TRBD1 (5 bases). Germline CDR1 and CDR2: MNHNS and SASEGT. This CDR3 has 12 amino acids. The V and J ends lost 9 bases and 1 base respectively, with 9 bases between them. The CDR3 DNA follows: TGTGCCAGTGGACATTTCCAAGAGACCCAGTACTTC. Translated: CASGHFQETQYF.

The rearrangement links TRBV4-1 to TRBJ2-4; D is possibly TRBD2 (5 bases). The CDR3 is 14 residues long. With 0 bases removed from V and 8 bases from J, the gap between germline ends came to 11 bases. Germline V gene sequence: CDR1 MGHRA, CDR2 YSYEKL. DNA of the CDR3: TGCGCCAGCAGCCAAGATAGTGCGCGGGACATTCAGTACTTC. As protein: CASSQDSARDIQYF.

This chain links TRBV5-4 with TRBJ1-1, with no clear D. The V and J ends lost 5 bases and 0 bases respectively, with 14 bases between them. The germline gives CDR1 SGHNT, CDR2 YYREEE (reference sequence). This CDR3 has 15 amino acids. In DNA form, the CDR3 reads TGTGCCAGCAGATCAGTAAGTTCAATGAACACTGAAGCTTTCTTT. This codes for CASRSVSSMNTEAFF.

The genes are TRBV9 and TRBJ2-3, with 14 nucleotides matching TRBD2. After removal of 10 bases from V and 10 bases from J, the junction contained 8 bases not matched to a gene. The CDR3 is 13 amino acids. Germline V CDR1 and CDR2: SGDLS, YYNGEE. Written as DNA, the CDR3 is TGTGCCTCCACCCGACTAGCGGGAGGGGCGCAGTATTTT. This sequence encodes CASTRLAGGAQYF.

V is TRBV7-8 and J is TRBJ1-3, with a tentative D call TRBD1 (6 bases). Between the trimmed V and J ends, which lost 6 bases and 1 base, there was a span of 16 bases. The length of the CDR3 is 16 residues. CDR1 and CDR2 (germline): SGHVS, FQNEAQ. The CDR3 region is CASRPRFQGSGNTIYF. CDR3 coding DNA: TGTGCCAGCAGACCCCGGTTCCAGGGGTCTGGAAACACCATATATTTT.

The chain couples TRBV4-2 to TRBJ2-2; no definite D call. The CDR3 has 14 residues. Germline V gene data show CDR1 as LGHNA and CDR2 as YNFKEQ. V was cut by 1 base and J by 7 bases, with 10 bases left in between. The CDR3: CASSQGHGGGELFF. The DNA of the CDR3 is TGTGCCAGCAGCCAAGGACATGGTGGCGGGGAGCTGTTTTTT.

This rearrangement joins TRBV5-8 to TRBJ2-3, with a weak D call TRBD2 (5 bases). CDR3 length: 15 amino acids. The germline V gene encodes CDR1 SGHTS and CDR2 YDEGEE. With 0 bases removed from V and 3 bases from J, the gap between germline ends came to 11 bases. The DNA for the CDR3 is TGTGCCAGCAGCTTGGGGGGAGTCGCGACAGATACGCAGTATTTT. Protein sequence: CASSLGGVATDTQYF.

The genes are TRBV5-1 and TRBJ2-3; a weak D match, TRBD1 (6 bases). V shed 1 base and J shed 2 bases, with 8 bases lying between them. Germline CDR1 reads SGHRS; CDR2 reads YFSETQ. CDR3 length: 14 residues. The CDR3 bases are TGCGCCAGCAGCTTGTGGACAGCCACAGATACGCAGTATTTT. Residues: CASSLWTATDTQYF.

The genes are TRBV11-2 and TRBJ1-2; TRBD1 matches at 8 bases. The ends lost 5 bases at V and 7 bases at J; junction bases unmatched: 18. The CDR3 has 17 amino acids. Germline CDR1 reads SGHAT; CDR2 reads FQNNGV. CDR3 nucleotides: TGTGCCAGCAGCCTTGGACAGGGTGAATACATTGTCTCTGGCTACACCTTC. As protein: CASSLGQGEYIVSGYTF.

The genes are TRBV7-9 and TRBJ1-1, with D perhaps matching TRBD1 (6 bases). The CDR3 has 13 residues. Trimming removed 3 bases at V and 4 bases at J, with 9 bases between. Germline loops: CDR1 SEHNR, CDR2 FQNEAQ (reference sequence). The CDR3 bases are TGTGCCAGCAGCTTTACAGGGCCCACTGAAGCTTTCTTT. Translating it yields CASSFTGPTEAFF. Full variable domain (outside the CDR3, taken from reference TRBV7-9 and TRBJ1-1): DTGVSQNPRHKITKRGQNVTFRCDPISEHNRLYWYRQTLGQGPEFLTYFQNEAQLEKSRLLSDRFSAERPKGSFSTLEIQRTEQGDSAMYLCASSFTGPTEAFFGQGTRLTVV.